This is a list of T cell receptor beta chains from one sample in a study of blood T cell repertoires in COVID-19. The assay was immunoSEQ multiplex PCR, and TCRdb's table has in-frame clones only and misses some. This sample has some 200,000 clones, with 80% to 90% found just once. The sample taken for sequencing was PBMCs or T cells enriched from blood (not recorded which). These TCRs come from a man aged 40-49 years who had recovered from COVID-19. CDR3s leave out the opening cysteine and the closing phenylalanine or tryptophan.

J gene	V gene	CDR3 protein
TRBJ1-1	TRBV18	ASSPDSPVADTEAF
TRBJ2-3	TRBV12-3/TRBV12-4	ASTSSVTDTQY
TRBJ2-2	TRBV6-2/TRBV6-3	ASSPTRGGGGITGELF
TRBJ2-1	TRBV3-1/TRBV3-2	ASSQADSGRGEQF
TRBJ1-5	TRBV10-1	ASSDRTGASIYSNQPQH
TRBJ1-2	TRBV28	ASSYPGQGAYGYT
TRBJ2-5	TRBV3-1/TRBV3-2	ASSQALAGGGETQY
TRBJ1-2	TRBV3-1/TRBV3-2	ASSQEVVRQISDYGYT
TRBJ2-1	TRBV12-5	ASAQTSGRVNEQF
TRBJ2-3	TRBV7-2	ASSPRGVSGSSGIDTQY
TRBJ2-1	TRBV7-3	ASSLTEPGTAFNEQF
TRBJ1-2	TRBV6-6	ASSQGQEYGYT
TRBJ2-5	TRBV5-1	ASSGYSQETQY
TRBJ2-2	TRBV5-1	ASSLEHQGSTGELF
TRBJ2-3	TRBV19	ASMDGGATDTQY
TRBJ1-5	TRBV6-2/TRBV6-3	ASSYRQGEGQPQH
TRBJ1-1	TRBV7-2	ASSTEQGSFAEAF
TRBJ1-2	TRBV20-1	SVQGQGGYT
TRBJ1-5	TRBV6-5	ASSYQAGDQPQH
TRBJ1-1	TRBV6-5	ASSYTRAGPSTEAF
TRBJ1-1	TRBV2	ASSGQGDTEAF
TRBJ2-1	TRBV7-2	ASSDLADAYNEQF
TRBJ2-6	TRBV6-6	ASSRTGFGANVLT
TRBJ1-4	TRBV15	ATIQGQGREKLF
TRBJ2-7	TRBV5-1	ASSSIDRGHPEQY
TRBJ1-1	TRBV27	ATRWTGGNTEAF
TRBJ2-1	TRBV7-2	ASSSAASSYNEQF
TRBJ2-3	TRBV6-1	ASSEALTGVITDTQY
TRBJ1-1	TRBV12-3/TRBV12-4	ASSLAQNTEAF
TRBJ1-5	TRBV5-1	ASSILPRGGGNQPQH
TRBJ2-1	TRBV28	ASSLSSAGNHNEQF
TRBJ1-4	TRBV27	ASSGAGTGEREKLF
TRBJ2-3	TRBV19	ASSISPVGGISDTQY
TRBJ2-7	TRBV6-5	ASSSGQNYEQY
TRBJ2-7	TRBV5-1	ASSLADEQY
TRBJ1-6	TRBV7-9	ASSSTGSYNSPLH
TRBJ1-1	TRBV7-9	ASSLDSTNTEAF
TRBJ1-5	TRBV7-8	ASSLTASNQPQH
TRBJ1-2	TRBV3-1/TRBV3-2	ASSQSTYREFDGYT
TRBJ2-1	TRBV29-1	SARRDNEQF
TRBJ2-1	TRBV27	ASSLSSGQGTMNEQF
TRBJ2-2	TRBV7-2	ASSPSRDRADTGELF
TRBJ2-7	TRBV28	ASSLANEQY
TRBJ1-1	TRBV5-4	ASSLGVRDTEAF
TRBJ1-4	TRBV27	ASSGGFYRGGEKLF
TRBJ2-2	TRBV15	ATSRVASRDTGELF
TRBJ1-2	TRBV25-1	ASRNREGYGYT
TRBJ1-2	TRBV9	ASSVVGQGFDGYT
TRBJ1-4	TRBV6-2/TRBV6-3	ASSPGTDSEKLF
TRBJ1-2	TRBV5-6	ASSRRGRVDYGYT
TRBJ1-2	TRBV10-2	ASSDQRYGYT
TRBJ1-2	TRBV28	ASSLYIPGQLYGYT